These 18 T cell receptor beta chains were sequenced from one sample in a study of T cells in localized non-small cell lung cancer (dated by TCRdb to about 2020). The library was built by means of the immunoSEQ multiplex PCR assay. This is the immuneACCESS table as TCRdb keeps it, with only in-frame sequences that have V and J called. A part of the clones is gone; compared with another copy, unresolved V genes explain less than half, and the rest is unexplained. The sample table holds tens of thousands of clones, of which 75% to 85% were seen once. Jointly, the top ten make up about a tenth of the sample. The specimen was peripheral blood, collected before any cancer treatment. Receptors were obtained from an older female donor with stage I lung adenocarcinoma.

The CDR3 region is CASSLEGGYGYTF. In nucleotides, the CDR3 is TGTGCCAGCAGCTTAGAGGGAGGCTATGGCTACACCTTC. The J gene is TRBJ1-2, the V gene TRBV7-3; no clear D. Germline V gene sequence: CDR1 SGHTA, CDR2 FQGTGA. V was cut by 2 bases and J by 4 bases, with 8 bases left in between. CDR3 length equals 13 residues.

The chain combines TRBV10-1 with TRBJ2-7; D call uncertain. Per germline, CDR1 WNHNN and CDR2 SYGVQD (reference sequence). The length of the CDR3 is 16 residues. V lost 6 bases and J 3 bases, leaving 21 bases between the germline ends. The chain's CDR3 is CASSRLAGVVDYEQYF. CDR3 nucleotide sequence: TGCGCCAGCAGCCGCCTCGCTGGGGTGGTCGACTACGAGCAGTACTTC.

This sequence joins TRBV28 and TRBJ2-1, with 10 bases lining up with TRBD2. The junction had 2 bases not matched to a gene; V was cut back by 8 bases and J by 4 bases. This CDR3 spans 13 amino acids. Germline CDR1 and CDR2: MDHEN and SYDVKM. CDR3 nucleotide sequence: TGTGCCAGCGTAGCGGGAGGATACAATGAGCAGTTCTTC. Translated: CASVAGGYNEQFF.

The chain uses TRBV6-5 and TRBJ2-5, with TRBD2 as a possible D gene (5 bases). Per germline, CDR1 MNHEY and CDR2 SVGAGI. The V and J ends lost 2 bases and 5 bases respectively, with 12 bases between them. This CDR3 spans 14 amino acids. The CDR3 sequence: CASSYLVRRETQYF. In DNA form, the CDR3 reads TGTGCCAGCAGTTACCTGGTGAGGAGGGAGACCCAGTACTTC.

This chain joins TRBV29-1 and TRBJ1-2; D remains ambiguous. From germline, CDR1 is SQVTM and CDR2 ANQGSEA. The CDR3 consists of 11 residues. V lost 2 bases and J 2 bases, leaving 3 bases between the germline ends. The CDR3 nucleotides read TGCAGCGTTGAAAAGAACTATGGCTACACCTTC. Its translation: CSVEKNYGYTF.

V is TRBV15 and J is TRBJ1-4; 7 nucleotides agree with TRBD1. The J segment lost 6 bases and the V segment lost 1 base, leaving 5 bases of the junction unmatched. The CDR3 sequence is 15 residues long. CDR1 is LNHNV, CDR2 YYDKDF, per germline (reference sequence). The CDR3 sequence: CATSRGDREDEKLFF. The CDR3 DNA reads as TGTGCCACCAGCAGAGGCGACAGGGAGGATGAAAAACTGTTTTTT. Full variable domain (outside the CDR3, taken from reference TRBV15 and TRBJ1-4): DAMVIQNPRYQVTQFGKPVTLSCSQTLNHNVMYWYQQKSSQAPKLLFHYYDKDFNNEADTPDNFQSRRPNTSFCFLDIRSPGLGDTAMYLCATSRGDREDEKLFFGSGTQLSVL.

The count of this clone is one. The chain links TRBV18 to TRBJ2-2; D remains unclear. The V gene's germline CDR1 is KGHSH and CDR2 LQKENI. With 3 bases removed from V and 5 bases from J, the gap between germline ends came to 10 bases. The CDR3 is 14 amino acids. CDR3 coding DNA: TGTGCCAGCTCACCCATGAGAGAAACCGGGGAGCTGTTTTTT. Its translation is CASSPMRETGELFF.

V gene TRBV27 combines with J gene TRBJ2-3; weak D call: TRBD1 (5 bases). V lost 2 bases and J lost 3, with 9 bases in between. The CDR3 is made up of 14 amino acids. Germline assignment: CDR1 MNHEY and CDR2 SMNVEV (reference sequence). The CDR3 nucleotides read TGTGCCAGCAGTTTAAGGCAGGGAACAGATACGCAGTATTTT. This sequence encodes CASSLRQGTDTQYF.

This clone was counted a single time. V gene TRBV7-2 combines with J gene TRBJ1-2; D is unresolved. Germline CDR1 and CDR2: SGHTA and FQGNSA. The CDR3 has 13 residues. The germline V and J ends were trimmed by 8 bases and 4 bases, with 14 bases remaining between them. The CDR3 sequence is CASSIGAAYGYTF. The CDR3 bases are TGTGCCAGCTCGATTGGTGCTGCCTATGGCTACACCTTC.

This clone showed up just a few times. The V call is TRBV5-5, the J call TRBJ1-2; TRBD1 matches at 9 bases. Germline V gene sequence: CDR1 SGHKS, CDR2 YYEKEE (reference sequence). With V trimmed by 10 bases and J by 3 bases, 4 bases remained unmatched. CDR3 length equals 12 residues. CDR3 nucleotides: TGTGCCGACCGGACAGGGGACTATGGCTACACCTTC. It is translated as CADRTGDYGYTF.

The chain is built from TRBV5-1 and TRBJ2-3; TRBD1 matches at 10 bases. The trim removed 4 bases at V and 1 base at J, leaving 6 bases unmatched. The CDR3 contains 16 residues. The germline CDR1 and CDR2 sequences are SGHRS and YFSETQ. The CDR3 region is CASSPGQGIGTDTQYF. The CDR3 nucleotides read TGCGCCAGCAGCCCGGGACAGGGGATAGGCACAGATACGCAGTATTTT.

V gene TRBV4-2 combines with J gene TRBJ2-7, with D perhaps matching TRBD1 (6 bases). From germline, CDR1 is LGHNA and CDR2 YNFKEQ. The CDR3 extends over 15 amino acids. V lost 3 bases to trimming and J lost 1 base, with 13 bases between them. The CDR3 sequence: CASSQITTGSYEQYF. CDR3 coding DNA: TGTGCCAGCAGCCAGATAACGACAGGATCCTACGAGCAGTACTTC.

This chain links TRBV12-5 with TRBJ1-2; 9 bases align to TRBD1. CDR3 length equals 17 residues. Unmatched junction bases numbered 16, after V lost 8 bases and J lost 3 bases. Germline CDR1 LGHNT, CDR2 FRNRAP. This chain's CDR3 is CASTSPGTGRGYYGYTF. In nucleotides, the CDR3 is TGTGCTAGTACCTCGCCCGGGACAGGGCGGGGATACTATGGCTACACCTTC.

In this sample, this clone turned up a few times. The rearrangement joins TRBV28 to TRBJ1-2, with 10 nucleotides matching TRBD1. CDR1 is MDHEN, CDR2 SYDVKM, per germline. This CDR3 has 15 residues. After removal of 6 bases from V and 7 bases from J, the junction contained 11 bases not matched to a gene. This CDR3 is CASSKPWDRGGGYTF. The CDR3 DNA sequence: TGTGCCAGCAGCAAACCTTGGGACAGGGGAGGTGGCTACACCTTC.

The J gene is TRBJ1-1, the V gene TRBV2; TRBD1 might be the D (5 bases). Germline V gene lookup returns CDR1 SNHLY and CDR2 FYNNEI. The CDR3 has 14 amino acids. V was pared by 3 bases and J by 4 bases, with 12 bases between. Written as DNA, the CDR3 is TGTGCCAGCAGTGATATACAGGTCGGCACTGAAGCTTTCTTT. Its translation is CASSDIQVGTEAFF.

The chain recombines TRBV13 with TRBJ2-1; D is perhaps TRBD2 (5 bases). Trimming stripped 0 bases from V and 3 bases from J, with 9 bases between. The CDR3 has 15 amino acids. Germline CDR1 is PRHDT and CDR2 is FYEKMQ (reference sequence). The CDR3 region has the DNA TGTGCCAGCAGCTTAGGTTATCGGGGCTACAATGAGCAGTTCTTC. Residues: CASSLGYRGYNEQFF.

The rearrangement links TRBV14 to TRBJ2-1, with 7 bases aligning to TRBD1. With 0 bases clipped from V and 7 bases from J, the junction kept 6 bases outside the gene matches. CDR1 and CDR2 (germline): SGHDN, FVKESK. This CDR3 region has 15 residues. The CDR3 spells CASSQESGQANEQFF. The DNA for the CDR3 is TGTGCCAGCAGCCAAGAATCAGGACAGGCGAATGAGCAGTTCTTC.

The genes are TRBV18 and TRBJ1-2, with 7 bases that match TRBD1. Germline CDR1 is KGHSH and CDR2 is LQKENI. V gave up 2 bases and J gave up 2 bases; unmatched junction bases: 5. CDR3 size: 15 residues. The CDR3 here is CASSPGDRENYGYTF. In DNA form, the CDR3 reads TGTGCCAGCTCACCAGGAGACAGGGAAAACTATGGCTACACCTTC.